This TCR beta chain was documented in a study of Graves' ophthalmopathy and Graves' hyperthyroidism. CDR3 regions of TCR beta were amplified from RNA transcripts. First-round RT-PCR employed HTBI primers, with a second-round multiplex PCR after it. TCRdb used MiXCR to reprocess the multiplex PCR reads, holding one entry per CDR3 protein. The sample has 200,000 to 250,000 distinct CDR3 sequences, approximately 28% seen once. This CDR3 region has 16 residues. V gave up 7 bases and J gave up 2 bases; unmatched junction bases: 10. Germline V CDR1 and CDR2: MDHEN, SYDVKM. Study findings and constraints: With around 65% sensitivity and around 79% specificity, the model predicted ophthalmopathy progression.

This clonotype has a count of ten or more. Its specificity is not known. All donors with ophthalmopathy were recorded as having moderate-to-severe activity, CAS ≥3, NOSPECS ≥4 and a duration under 3 months. Additional autoimmune diseases, uncontrolled infections, pregnancy or lactation disqualified patients. Clinicians made diagnoses from clinical symptoms, serum thyroxine, TRAb, thyroid ultrasound and orbital computed tomography. The specimen was peripheral blood. The chain uses TRBV28 and TRBJ2-7; 11 bases map to TRBD2. This sequence was found in a man over 45 with Graves' ophthalmopathy. This chain's CDR3 is CASKKSGLAGAYEQYF. DNA of the CDR3: TGTGCCAGCAAAAAAAGTGGACTAGCGGGCGCCTACGAGCAGTACTTC.